This TCR beta chain comes out of a study of blood T cells in healthy people across ages. The CDR3 spans 16 residues. Germline assignment: CDR1 MNHEY and CDR2 SMNVEV (reference sequence). Primed by a sample-barcoded 5' primer and a J-beta primer mix, a second PCR proceeded for roughly 6 to 12 cycles. Carrying 12 random nucleotides, a template-switch adaptor labeled each individual cDNA molecule. TCRdb reprocessed the 5' RACE reads with MiXCR, giving one entry per CDR3 protein. The sample lists 1.5 million to 2 million distinct CDR3 sequences; around half were seen once. V usage is TRBV27 and J usage is TRBJ2-7; 8 bases are a match to TRBD1. The J call is uncertain, as TRBJ2-5 better fits the DNA end. Sequencing used blood. This receptor was identified in a woman aged 40 to 50 in good health. The CDR3 spells CAGPNHSPRGRTTQYF. The CDR3 coding sequence is TGTGCCGGACCCAACCACTCTCCCAGGGGGCGGACGACCCAGTACTTC.